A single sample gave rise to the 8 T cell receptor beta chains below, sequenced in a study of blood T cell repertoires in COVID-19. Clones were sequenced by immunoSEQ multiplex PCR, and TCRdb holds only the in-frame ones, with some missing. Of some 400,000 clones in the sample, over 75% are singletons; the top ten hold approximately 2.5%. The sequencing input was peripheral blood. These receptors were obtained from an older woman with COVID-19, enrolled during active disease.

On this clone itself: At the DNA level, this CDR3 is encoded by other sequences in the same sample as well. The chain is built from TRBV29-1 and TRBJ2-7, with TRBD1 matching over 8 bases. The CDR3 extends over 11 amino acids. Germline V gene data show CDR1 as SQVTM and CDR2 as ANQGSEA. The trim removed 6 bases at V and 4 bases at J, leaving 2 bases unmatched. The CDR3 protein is CSVTGGYEQYF. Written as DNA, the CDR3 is TGCAGCGTCACAGGGGGATACGAGCAGTACTTC.

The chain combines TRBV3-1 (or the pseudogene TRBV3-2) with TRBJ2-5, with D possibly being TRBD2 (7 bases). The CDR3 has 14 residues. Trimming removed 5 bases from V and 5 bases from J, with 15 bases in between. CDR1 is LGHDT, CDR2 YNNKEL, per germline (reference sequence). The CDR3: CASSTSGGRETQYF. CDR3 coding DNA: TGTGCCAGCAGCACTTCGGGGGGCCGTGAGACCCAGTACTTC.

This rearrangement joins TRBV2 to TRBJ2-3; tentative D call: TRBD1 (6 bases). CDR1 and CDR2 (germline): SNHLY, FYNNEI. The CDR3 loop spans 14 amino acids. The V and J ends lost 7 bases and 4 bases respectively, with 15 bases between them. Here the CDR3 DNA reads TGTGCCAGCAAGGCACAGGGTATTTCAGATACGCAGTATTTT. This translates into CASKAQGISDTQYF.

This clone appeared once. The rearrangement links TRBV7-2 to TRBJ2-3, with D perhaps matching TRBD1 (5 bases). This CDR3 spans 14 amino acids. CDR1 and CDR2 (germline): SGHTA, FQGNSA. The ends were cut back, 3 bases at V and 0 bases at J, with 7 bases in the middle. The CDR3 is CASSFDRSTDTQYF. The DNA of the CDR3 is TGTGCCAGCAGCTTTGACAGAAGCACAGATACGCAGTATTTT.

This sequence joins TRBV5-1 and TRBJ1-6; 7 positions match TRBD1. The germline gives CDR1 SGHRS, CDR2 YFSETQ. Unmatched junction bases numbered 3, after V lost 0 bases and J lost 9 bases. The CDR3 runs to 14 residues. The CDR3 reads CASSLETGVSPLHF. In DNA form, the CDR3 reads TGCGCCAGCAGCTTGGAAACAGGGGTTTCACCCCTCCACTTT.

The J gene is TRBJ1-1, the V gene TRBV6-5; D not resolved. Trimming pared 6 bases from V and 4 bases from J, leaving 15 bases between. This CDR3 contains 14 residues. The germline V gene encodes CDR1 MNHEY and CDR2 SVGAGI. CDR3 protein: CASRTSPGSTEAFF. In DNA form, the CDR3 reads TGTGCCAGCAGAACGTCCCCTGGGAGCACTGAAGCTTTCTTT.

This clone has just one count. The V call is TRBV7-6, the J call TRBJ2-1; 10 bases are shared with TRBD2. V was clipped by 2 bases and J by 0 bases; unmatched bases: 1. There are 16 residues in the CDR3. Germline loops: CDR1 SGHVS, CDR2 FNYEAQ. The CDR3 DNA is TGTGCCAGCAGCTTACTAGCGGGGGCCTCCTACAATGAGCAGTTCTTC. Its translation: CASSLLAGASYNEQFF.

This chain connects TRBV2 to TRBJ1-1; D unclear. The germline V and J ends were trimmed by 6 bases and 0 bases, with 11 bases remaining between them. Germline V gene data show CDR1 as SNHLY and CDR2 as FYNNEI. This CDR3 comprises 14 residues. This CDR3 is CASRAARLNTEAFF. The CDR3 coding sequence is TGTGCCAGCAGAGCGGCCAGATTGAACACTGAAGCTTTCTTT.